Listed below are T cell receptor beta chains from one sample, sequenced in a study of identical twins. TCRdb ran MiXCR on the 5' RACE reads and lists one entry per CDR3 protein. This sample has some 690,000 distinct CDR3 sequences; around 20% occur once, and the top ten carry about 4.3%. These data were also filed under a second study, of T cells expressing NK-cell markers.

The sequencing input was PBMCs. The receptors originated from a woman between 18 and 29 years old in good health. Each CDR3 is given with its conserved first and last residue. Each record gives: CDR3 protein, CDR3 DNA, J gene, V gene, CDR3 length, D gene, clone size. A D gene is named only where the DNA matches it firmly. The size field is filled for only some rows; it gives once, few, many or a size class.

CDR3 protein: CASSYGRRKRGTGELFF
CDR3 DNA: TGTGCCAGCAGCTACGGCAGGCGGAAGAGGGGCACCGGGGAGCTGTTTTTT
J gene: TRBJ2-2
V gene: TRBV7-9
CDR3 length: 17
D gene: -
clone size: -

CDR3 protein: CASKIRASGGADTQYF
CDR3 DNA: TGTGCCAGCAAAATCCGGGCTAGCGGGGGAGCAGATACGCAGTATTTT
J gene: TRBJ2-3
V gene: TRBV6-1
CDR3 length: 16
D gene: TRBD2
clone size: few

CDR3 protein: CASRSLGRGVNTEAFF
CDR3 DNA: TGTGCCAGTAGGTCTTTGGGGAGGGGCGTTAACACTGAAGCTTTCTTT
J gene: TRBJ1-1
V gene: TRBV19
CDR3 length: 16
D gene: -
clone size: few

CDR3 protein: CASPKTGGNTEAFF
CDR3 DNA: TGTGCCAGCCCAAAGACAGGGGGGAACACTGAAGCTTTCTTT
J gene: TRBJ1-1
V gene: TRBV2
CDR3 length: 14
D gene: TRBD1
clone size: once

CDR3 protein: CASSLDQARASYEQYF
CDR3 DNA: TGTGCCAGCAGCTTAGATCAAGCGAGGGCCTCCTACGAGCAGTACTTC
J gene: TRBJ2-7
V gene: TRBV11-3
CDR3 length: 16
D gene: -
clone size: -

CDR3 protein: CASSSPQGRFYEQYF
CDR3 DNA: TGTGCCAGCTCATCCCCCCAGGGTAGGTTCTACGAGCAGTACTTC
J gene: TRBJ2-7
V gene: TRBV18
CDR3 length: 15
D gene: -
clone size: few

CDR3 protein: CASSYRQGSEQYF
CDR3 DNA: TGTGCCAGCAGTTACCGTCAGGGATCCGAGCAGTACTTC
J gene: TRBJ2-7
V gene: TRBV6-5
CDR3 length: 13
D gene: -
clone size: -

CDR3 protein: CASSQGFREAFF
CDR3 DNA: TGTGCCAGCAGCCAAGGGTTCCGAGAAGCTTTCTTT
J gene: TRBJ1-1
V gene: TRBV6-6
CDR3 length: 12
D gene: -
clone size: few

CDR3 protein: CASSQVDSSYNSPLHF
CDR3 DNA: TGTGCCAGCAGCCAGGTGGATAGCTCCTATAATTCACCCCTCCACTTT
J gene: TRBJ1-6
V gene: TRBV7-8
CDR3 length: 16
D gene: -
clone size: -

CDR3 protein: CASSVDGRIAGELFF
CDR3 DNA: TGTGCCAGCAGCGTAGACGGGAGGATCGCCGGGGAGCTGTTTTTT
J gene: TRBJ2-2
V gene: TRBV9
CDR3 length: 15
D gene: TRBD2
clone size: -

CDR3 protein: CASSSHFGTEHTEAFF
CDR3 DNA: TGTGCCAGCAGCAGTCACTTCGGGACAGAGCACACTGAAGCTTTCTTT
J gene: TRBJ1-1
V gene: TRBV7-2
CDR3 length: 16
D gene: TRBD1
clone size: -

CDR3 protein: CASSLLAGLENEQFF
CDR3 DNA: TGTGCCAGCAGTCTACTAGCGGGTCTCGAGAATGAGCAGTTCTTC
J gene: TRBJ2-1
V gene: TRBV12-3/TRBV12-4
CDR3 length: 15
D gene: TRBD2
clone size: few

CDR3 protein: CASSLHGTKHETQYF
CDR3 DNA: TGTGCCAGCAGTTTGCATGGGACAAAACACGAGACCCAGTACTTC
J gene: TRBJ2-5
V gene: TRBV12-3/TRBV12-4
CDR3 length: 15
D gene: -
clone size: few

CDR3 protein: CSGSLGVFNEQFF
CDR3 DNA: TGCAGTGGGAGTCTGGGGGTCTTCAATGAGCAGTTCTTC
J gene: TRBJ2-1
V gene: TRBV20-1
CDR3 length: 13
D gene: -
clone size: -

CDR3 protein: CASSLGDHEQYF
CDR3 DNA: TGCGCCAGCAGCCTTGGGGACCACGAGCAGTACTTC
J gene: TRBJ2-7
V gene: TRBV5-1
CDR3 length: 12
D gene: -
clone size: few

CDR3 protein: CASCPVGETQYF
CDR3 DNA: TGTGCCAGCTGTCCTGTGGGGGAGACCCAGTACTTC
J gene: TRBJ2-5
V gene: TRBV25-1
CDR3 length: 12
D gene: -
clone size: -

CDR3 protein: CASSSRDNEQFF
CDR3 DNA: TGTGCCAGCAGCTCCCGGGACAATGAGCAGTTCTTC
J gene: TRBJ2-1
V gene: TRBV7-3
CDR3 length: 12
D gene: -
clone size: few

CDR3 protein: CSATSGGAGELFF
CDR3 DNA: TGCAGTGCTACTAGCGGGGGGGCCGGGGAGCTGTTTTTT
J gene: TRBJ2-2
V gene: TRBV20-1
CDR3 length: 13
D gene: TRBD2
clone size: few

CDR3 protein: CASSQLAGVRPNEQFF
CDR3 DNA: TGTGCCAGCAGCCAACTAGCGGGAGTTAGGCCAAATGAGCAGTTCTTC
J gene: TRBJ2-1
V gene: TRBV12-3/TRBV12-4
CDR3 length: 16
D gene: TRBD2
clone size: -

CDR3 protein: CASSLLDTGELFF
CDR3 DNA: TGCGCCAGCAGCTTGCTGGACACCGGGGAGCTGTTTTTT
J gene: TRBJ2-2
V gene: TRBV5-1
CDR3 length: 13
D gene: -
clone size: many

CDR3 protein: CSARARQGILGEQYF
CDR3 DNA: TGCAGTGCTAGAGCAAGACAGGGGATCCTTGGGGAGCAGTACTTC
J gene: TRBJ2-7
V gene: TRBV20-1
CDR3 length: 15
D gene: TRBD1
clone size: -

CDR3 protein: CATSSAQGARGNNEQFF
CDR3 DNA: TGTGCCACCAGTTCCGCACAGGGGGCGCGGGGAAACAATGAGCAGTTCTTC
J gene: TRBJ2-1
V gene: TRBV24-1
CDR3 length: 17
D gene: TRBD1
clone size: -

CDR3 protein: CSAPPPSGGNEQFF
CDR3 DNA: TGCAGTGCTCCGCCCCCTAGCGGGGGAAATGAGCAGTTCTTC
J gene: TRBJ2-1
V gene: TRBV20-1
CDR3 length: 14
D gene: TRBD2
clone size: few

CDR3 protein: CAISANRDEDYGYTF
CDR3 DNA: TGTGCCATCAGTGCGAACAGGGACGAAGACTATGGCTACACCTTC
J gene: TRBJ1-2
V gene: TRBV10-3
CDR3 length: 15
D gene: -
clone size: many

CDR3 protein: CASRMGEMYEQYF
CDR3 DNA: TGCGCCAGCAGGATGGGGGAAATGTACGAGCAGTACTTC
J gene: TRBJ2-7
V gene: TRBV5-1
CDR3 length: 13
D gene: -
clone size: -

CDR3 protein: CASSELVVPHTGELFF
CDR3 DNA: TGTGCCAGCAGTGAACTCGTGGTACCTCATACCGGGGAGCTGTTTTTT
J gene: TRBJ2-2
V gene: TRBV6-1
CDR3 length: 16
D gene: -
clone size: -

CDR3 protein: CAISAGQMANYGYTF
CDR3 DNA: TGTGCCATCAGTGCTGGACAGATGGCTAACTATGGCTACACCTTC
J gene: TRBJ1-2
V gene: TRBV10-3
CDR3 length: 15
D gene: -
clone size: -

CDR3 protein: CASSPGGASHGYTF
CDR3 DNA: TGTGCCAGCAGCCCGGGTGGGGCTTCTCATGGCTACACCTTC
J gene: TRBJ1-2
V gene: TRBV12-3/TRBV12-4
CDR3 length: 14
D gene: -
clone size: -

CDR3 protein: CASSLGGINTGELFF
CDR3 DNA: TGTGCCAGCAGTTTAGGGGGGATCAACACCGGGGAGCTGTTTTTT
J gene: TRBJ2-2
V gene: TRBV12-3/TRBV12-4
CDR3 length: 15
D gene: -
clone size: -

CDR3 protein: CASSQDYEQFF
CDR3 DNA: TGTGCCAGCAGCCAAGATTATGAGCAGTTCTTC
J gene: TRBJ2-1
V gene: TRBV3-1
CDR3 length: 11
D gene: -
clone size: many

CDR3 protein: CASSFGGGNQETQYF
CDR3 DNA: TGTGCCAGCAGCTTTGGGGGCGGGAACCAAGAGACCCAGTACTTC
J gene: TRBJ2-5
V gene: TRBV7-2
CDR3 length: 15
D gene: -
clone size: -

CDR3 protein: CASSLQGREDTEAFF
CDR3 DNA: TGCGCCAGCAGCTTGCAGGGCAGGGAGGACACTGAAGCTTTCTTT
J gene: TRBJ1-1
V gene: TRBV5-1
CDR3 length: 15
D gene: -
clone size: -

CDR3 protein: CAWSLDRGPYNEQFF
CDR3 DNA: TGTGCCTGGAGTTTAGACAGGGGGCCTTACAATGAGCAGTTCTTC
J gene: TRBJ2-1
V gene: TRBV30
CDR3 length: 15
D gene: TRBD1
clone size: many

CDR3 protein: CSARDERTSGRAGSDEQFF
CDR3 DNA: TGCAGTGCTAGAGATGAACGGACTAGCGGGAGGGCGGGTTCCGATGAGCAGTTCTTC
J gene: TRBJ2-1
V gene: TRBV20-1
CDR3 length: 19
D gene: TRBD2
clone size: -

CDR3 protein: CASRWGRGGEETQYF
CDR3 DNA: TGCGCCAGCAGATGGGGACGAGGAGGAGAAGAGACCCAGTACTTC
J gene: TRBJ2-5
V gene: TRBV5-1
CDR3 length: 15
D gene: -
clone size: few